The 28 T cell receptor beta chains presented below share a single source sample, sequenced in a study of blood T cell repertoires in COVID-19. Here immunoSEQ multiplex PCR was the method, and the copy in TCRdb shows in-frame clones only, minus some. The table includes 110,000 or so clones, approximately 87% detected once. The sample consisted of peripheral blood. The receptor set was obtained from a woman between 45 and 60 years old with acute or convalescent COVID-19.

This rearrangement joins TRBV25-1 to TRBJ1-1, with 9 bases that match TRBD1. The CDR3 is 17 residues long. The J segment lost 0 bases and the V segment lost 4 bases, leaving 9 bases of the junction unmatched. CDR1 and CDR2 (germline): MGHDK, SYGVNS. The CDR3 spells CASSAPPGQGLNTEAFF. In DNA form, the CDR3 reads TGTGCCAGCAGTGCACCGCCGGGACAGGGACTGAACACTGAAGCTTTCTTT.

The CDR3 is CASSDNTDTQYF. For the CDR3, the DNA is TGCGCCAGCAGTGACAACACAGATACGCAGTATTTT. The rearrangement uses TRBV10-1 and TRBJ2-3; D remains ambiguous. This CDR3 has 12 residues. CDR1 WNHNN and CDR2 SYGVQD come from the germline V gene (reference sequence). V was clipped by 3 bases and J by 2 bases, with 3 bases between them.

J is TRBJ2-7 and V is TRBV7-2; 7 bases agree with TRBD1. The germline V gene has CDR1 SGHTA and CDR2 FQGNSA. The CDR3 has 16 residues. J lost 3 bases, V lost 5 bases, and 13 bases had no gene match. Here the CDR3 DNA reads TGTGCCAGCAGCCCAAATTCAGGACAGGTCTTCTACGAGCAGTACTTC. Protein sequence: CASSPNSGQVFYEQYF.

This rearrangement joins TRBV30 to TRBJ1-1; D unclear. Germline CDR1 and CDR2: GTSNPN and SVGIG (reference sequence). The germline V and J ends were trimmed by 5 bases and 6 bases, with 13 bases remaining between them. This CDR3 contains 12 residues. The CDR3 protein is CAWCLGGAEAFF. The CDR3 coding sequence is TGTGCCTGGTGTCTCGGAGGCGCTGAAGCTTTCTTT.

V is TRBV6-2 or TRBV6-3 and J is TRBJ2-1; 8 positions agree with TRBD2. J was trimmed by 5 bases and V by 5 bases; bases with no gene match: 2. This CDR3 comprises 13 residues. From germline, CDR1 is MNHEY and CDR2 SVGEGT. CDR3 protein: CASSVLADNEQFF. CDR3 sequence (DNA): TGTGCCAGCAGTGTACTAGCGGACAATGAGCAGTTCTTC.

The chain couples TRBV5-5 to TRBJ1-4; maybe TRBD1 (6 bases). The germline gives CDR1 SGHKS, CDR2 YYEKEE (reference sequence). The CDR3 contains 14 residues. The germline V and J ends were trimmed by 4 bases and 4 bases, with 11 bases remaining between them. CDR3 sequence: CASSKDSLNEKLFF. The CDR3 bases are TGTGCCAGCAGCAAGGACAGCCTTAATGAAAAACTGTTTTTT.

This clone was seen only a few times. The chain uses TRBV5-1 and TRBJ2-3; 7 bases line up with TRBD1. The trim removed 4 bases at V and 0 bases at J, leaving 8 bases unmatched. This CDR3 has 16 amino acids. CDR1 and CDR2 (germline): SGHRS, YFSETQ. As DNA, the CDR3 is TGCGCCAGCAGCATAGGACAGGCAACTAGCACAGATACGCAGTATTTT. It is translated as CASSIGQATSTDTQYF.

This clone was recorded only once. This CDR3 is CATSRDWAGSGYTF. The DNA for the CDR3 is TGTGCCACCAGCAGAGATTGGGCGGGTTCGGGCTACACCTTC. The V gene is TRBV15, the J gene TRBJ1-2; D is unclear. Germline V gene sequence: CDR1 LNHNV, CDR2 YYDKDF (reference sequence). The CDR3 is 14 residues long. The V end was cut by 0 bases, the J end by 8 bases, with 13 bases between.

The V gene is TRBV11-3, the J gene TRBJ2-1; 9 bases are a match to TRBD1. With V trimmed by 5 bases and J by 1 base, 18 bases remained unmatched. This CDR3 has 20 amino acids. Germline V CDR1 and CDR2: SGHNT, YENEEA. CDR3 in amino acids: CASSPRTGVRGGISYNEQFF. CDR3 bases: TGTGCCAGCAGCCCCAGGACAGGGGTGCGGGGCGGGATTTCCTACAATGAGCAGTTCTTC.

The chain employs TRBV27 and TRBJ1-6; maybe TRBD1 (6 bases). The V gene's germline CDR1 is MNHEY and CDR2 SMNVEV (reference sequence). The CDR3 has 15 amino acids. Deletions cut 6 bases from V and 7 bases from J, with 16 bases between. The CDR3 DNA is TGTGCCAGCAGAAGTAACAGGGTCCTAAATTCACCCCTCCACTTT. This codes for CASRSNRVLNSPLHF.

The J gene is TRBJ2-5, the V gene TRBV5-6; no definite D call. V was clipped by 3 bases and J by 7 bases, with 10 bases between them. CDR3 length: 12 amino acids. The germline CDR1 and CDR2 sequences are SGHDT and YYEEEE. This CDR3 reads CASSSRVGTQYF. For the CDR3, the DNA is TGTGCCAGCAGCTCTAGAGTAGGGACCCAGTACTTC.

V and J are TRBV19 and TRBJ1-3, with 12 bases that match TRBD1. CDR1 and CDR2 (germline): LNHDA, SQIVND (reference sequence). The J segment lost 4 bases and the V segment lost 5 bases, leaving 9 bases of the junction unmatched. CDR3 size: 17 residues. The CDR3 is CASSDPGQGASGNTIYF. DNA for the CDR3: TGTGCCAGTAGTGATCCGGGACAGGGGGCTTCGGGAAACACCATATATTTT.

This chain connects TRBV5-6 to TRBJ2-7, with 10 nucleotides matching TRBD2. Germline loops: CDR1 SGHDT, CDR2 YYEEEE. V gave up 4 bases and J gave up 2 bases; unmatched junction bases: 6. This CDR3 spans 15 amino acids. The CDR3 DNA sequence: TGTGCCAGCAGCCCCCGAAGCGGGAGGGCCTACGAGCAGTACTTC. Translated: CASSPRSGRAYEQYF. Using reference TRBV5-6 and TRBJ2-7 for the parts outside the CDR3, the full variable domain is DAGVTQSPTHLIKTRGQQVTLRCSPKSGHDTVSWYQQALGQGPQFIFQYYEEEERQRGNFPDRFSGHQFPNYSSELNVNALLLGDSALYLCASSPRSGRAYEQYFGPGTRLTVT.

The chain recombines TRBV7-2 with TRBJ1-3; tentatively, D is TRBD1 (5 bases). This CDR3 is 15 amino acids long. Trimming took off 0 bases at V and 2 bases at J, with 8 bases between the two ends. Germline V gene data show CDR1 as SGHTA and CDR2 as FQGNSA. DNA of the CDR3: TGTGCCAGCAGCTTAGCAGGGGTCGCTGGAAACACCATATATTTT. As protein: CASSLAGVAGNTIYF.

The rearrangement links TRBV5-1 to TRBJ1-3; D is unresolved. Germline V gene lookup returns CDR1 SGHRS and CDR2 YFSETQ. The CDR3 is made up of 15 amino acids. V dropped 4 bases and J dropped 0 bases, with 11 bases sitting between them. For the CDR3, the DNA is TGCGCCAGCAGCGTAATCGGAGGCTCTGGAAACACCATATATTTT. Its protein is CASSVIGGSGNTIYF.

This rearrangement joins TRBV5-1 to TRBJ2-1, with 11 bases matching TRBD1. V shed 0 bases, J shed 9 bases, and the junction held 8 bases outside the gene matches. CDR3 length: 16 amino acids. Germline values: CDR1 SGHRS, CDR2 YFSETQ. In DNA form, the CDR3 reads TGCGCCAGCAGCTTGGACGCAGGGACAGGGGGGACTGAGCAGTTCTTC. It specifies CASSLDAGTGGTEQFF. The whole variable domain, remainder taken from reference TRBV5-1 and TRBJ2-1, is KAGVTQTPRYLIKTRGQQVTLSCSPISGHRSVSWYQQTPGQGLQFLFEYFSETQRNKGNFPGRFSGRQFSNSRSEMNVSTLELGDSALYLCASSLDAGTGGTEQFFGPGTRLTVL.

The V and J genes are TRBV3-1 (or the pseudogene TRBV3-2) and TRBJ2-1, with D uncertain. This CDR3 is built from 16 residues. Germline V gene data show CDR1 as LGHDT and CDR2 as YNNKEL (reference sequence). The V end lost 5 bases, the J end lost 2 bases, and 16 bases lay between the germline ends. The CDR3 reads CASSVPAKPPYNEQFF. The CDR3 DNA is TGTGCCAGCAGCGTACCCGCCAAGCCGCCCTACAATGAGCAGTTCTTC.

This clone was seen more than once but under ten times. The genes are TRBV9 and TRBJ1-1, with D uncertain. The CDR3 has 15 amino acids. Germline loops: CDR1 SGDLS, CDR2 YYNGEE. With 3 bases removed from V and 6 bases from J, the gap between germline ends came to 18 bases. In DNA form, the CDR3 reads TGTGCCAGCAGCGCCCAAAATTCTGGCGGGGCTGAAGCTTTCTTT. Amino acid sequence: CASSAQNSGGAEAFF.

The chain uses TRBV24-1 and TRBJ2-3, with 7 bases that match TRBD2. Germline loops: CDR1 KGHDR, CDR2 SFDVKD. V gave up 4 bases and J gave up 4 bases; unmatched junction bases: 7. The CDR3 runs to 15 residues. CDR3 region: CATSDGTRGADTQYF. DNA for the CDR3: TGTGCCACCAGTGACGGGACCCGGGGGGCAGATACGCAGTATTTT.

The V and J genes are TRBV18 and TRBJ2-7, with TRBD2 matching 7 bases. This CDR3 is 16 amino acids long. In germline, CDR1 is KGHSH, CDR2 LQKENI. The V gene end was trimmed by 2 bases and the J gene end by 7 bases; junction bases not matched to a gene: 14. CDR3 protein: CASSPIYQSGEGEQYF. The DNA of the CDR3 is TGTGCCAGCTCACCAATTTACCAGAGCGGGGAAGGGGAGCAGTACTTC.

This clone was observed a few times. J is TRBJ2-3 and V is TRBV9, with 8 bases that match TRBD1. Germline V gives CDR1 SGDLS, CDR2 YYNGEE. The CDR3 sequence is 14 residues long. V lost 7 bases and J lost 5; bases outside the gene matches: 9. The CDR3 DNA is TGTGCCAGCGGAGGGTTCGGACAGGGAGATACGCAGTATTTT. It yields the protein CASGGFGQGDTQYF. The whole variable domain, filled in from reference TRBV9 and TRBJ2-3, reads DSGVTQTPKHLITATGQRVTLRCSPRSGDLSVYWYQQSLDQGLQFLIQYYNGEERAKGNILERFSAQQFPDLHSELNLSSLELGDSALYFCASGGFGQGDTQYFGPGTRLTVL.

The chain uses TRBV7-9 and TRBJ2-7; TRBD1 agrees at 9 bases. The ends lost 8 bases at V and 0 bases at J; junction bases unmatched: 8. From germline, CDR1 is SEHNR and CDR2 FQNEAQ (reference sequence). The CDR3 has 15 residues. The CDR3 region is CASRQTGGNSYEQYF. In DNA form, the CDR3 reads TGTGCCAGCCGCCAAACAGGGGGCAACTCCTACGAGCAGTACTTC. The full variable domain, rest sourced from reference TRBV7-9 and TRBJ2-7, is DTGVSQNPRHKITKRGQNVTFRCDPISEHNRLYWYRQTLGQGPEFLTYFQNEAQLEKSRLLSDRFSAERPKGSFSTLEIQRTEQGDSAMYLCASRQTGGNSYEQYFGPGTRLTVT.

The chain links TRBV7-2 to TRBJ2-3; D is perhaps TRBD2 (6 bases). The germline V gene encodes CDR1 SGHTA and CDR2 FQGNSA. The CDR3 contains 16 residues. Trimming removed 5 bases at V and 5 bases at J, with 20 bases between. The CDR3 DNA sequence: TGTGCCAGCAGCCCAGTCCGAGCCCGGGGGAGAGATACGCAGTATTTT. As protein: CASSPVRARGRDTQYF.

The chain joins TRBV5-1 to TRBJ1-6, with no clear D. V was shortened by 1 base and J by 5 bases, with 7 bases between the two germline ends. Germline CDR1 is SGHRS and CDR2 is YFSETQ. The CDR3 has 14 amino acids. The CDR3 region has the DNA TGCGCCAGCAGCTTGAGCCGGGATAATTCACCCCTCCACTTT. It translates to CASSLSRDNSPLHF.

The chain couples TRBV2 to TRBJ2-3; a possible D gene is TRBD2 (5 bases). Germline V gene sequence: CDR1 SNHLY, CDR2 FYNNEI. Between the trimmed V and J ends, which lost 3 bases and 2 bases, there was a span of 12 bases. The CDR3 spans 15 residues. The CDR3 DNA is TGTGCCAGCAGTGAGTTGGGAGAATACACAGATACGCAGTATTTT. Its translation: CASSELGEYTDTQYF.

The chain is built from TRBV6-5 and TRBJ1-3; the D gene is possibly TRBD1 (5 bases). From germline, CDR1 is MNHEY and CDR2 SVGAGI. V was cut by 3 bases and J by 1 base, with 13 bases left in between. The CDR3 totals 16 residues. The CDR3 nucleotides are TGTGCCAGCAGTTATGGGGGGTCATATTCTGGAAACACCATATATTTT. Protein: CASSYGGSYSGNTIYF.

The rearrangement uses TRBV29-1 and TRBJ2-3; D gene unclear. Germline-derived CDR1 and CDR2 are SQVTM and ANQGSEA. Trimming left V 3 bases short and J 5 bases short, with 15 bases between. This CDR3 has 14 amino acids. The CDR3 DNA sequence: TGCAGCGTTGACTCCCCCTCTATACTAGATACGCAGTATTTT. It codes for CSVDSPSILDTQYF.

This chain uses TRBV7-2 with TRBJ2-3; D call uncertain. CDR1 is SGHTA, CDR2 FQGNSA, per germline. The CDR3 is 12 amino acids. V was clipped by 2 bases and J by 6 bases, with 6 bases between them. CDR3 DNA: TGTGCCAGCAGCTTACGGTCCGATACGCAGTATTTT. It codes for CASSLRSDTQYF.